Listed here is a single T cell receptor (beta chain). Its antigen is unknown. These data belong to a study of neoadjuvant nivolumab and ipilimumab in lung cancer. General study findings and limits: Compared with tumor-adjacent uninvolved lung, resected tumors showed greater richness and clonality. Only a single major-pathologic-response sample was available for clonality analysis. Resected-tumor TCR richness correlated positively with pretherapy blood richness. From pretherapy to surgery, tumor richness and clonality rose with dual therapy.

Germline loops: CDR1 SGHRS, CDR2 YFSETQ. The CDR3 contains 16 residues. With 4 bases clipped from V and 1 base from J, the junction kept 9 bases outside the gene matches. Measured with immunoSEQ multiplex PCR; TCRdb has only the in-frame clones, and not every one. The data show tens of thousands of clones, 75% to 90% seen once. The sequencing used peripheral blood, collected before neoadjuvant nivolumab, alone or with ipilimumab. The chain is built from TRBV5-1 and TRBJ2-5; 8 nucleotides agree with TRBD2. This receptor was obtained from an adult with non-small cell lung cancer. The CDR3 loop is CASSIPSGGLQETQYF. Written as DNA, the CDR3 is TGCGCCAGCAGCATCCCCAGCGGGGGACTCCAAGAGACCCAGTACTTC.